The 27 T cell receptor beta chains below come from one sample, sequenced in a study of shared clonotypes between healthy human individuals. Produced via immunoSEQ multiplex PCR; TCRdb's table is partial and in-frame only. Of under 1,900,000 clones listed, 97% to 99% are singletons. Sequencing was performed on naive CD4+ T cells sorted from blood. Subset in this sample: CD45RA+ positively selected. These receptors were collected from a man younger than 40 in good health.

Note on this clone: A much larger clone sits a single nucleotide away, making a read error possible. This chain connects TRBV11-2 to TRBJ2-7, with TRBD1 matching 11 bases. Germline-derived CDR1 and CDR2 are SGHAT and FQNNGV. The CDR3 length is 14 residues. V was pared by 5 bases and J by 3 bases, with 3 bases of the junction left unmatched. The CDR3 sequence: CASSTGTGGYEQYF. The CDR3 coding sequence is TGTGCCAGCAGCACCGGGACAGGGGGCTACGAGCAGTACTTC.

As regards this clone: Other nucleotide sequences in the sample specify the same CDR3. The chain couples TRBV9 to TRBJ2-7, with 11 bases lining up with TRBD2. This CDR3 is 14 amino acids long. Germline V CDR1 and CDR2: SGDLS, YYNGEE. Trimming took 3 bases from V and 4 from J; bases not matched to a gene: 3. The CDR3: CASSAGTSGYEQYF. DNA for the CDR3: TGTGCCAGCAGCGCCGGGACTAGCGGATACGAGCAGTACTTC.

The chain carries TRBV11-2 and TRBJ2-1, with a tentative D call TRBD2 (6 bases). The CDR3 consists of 18 residues. Trimming left V 2 bases short and J 7 bases short, with 24 bases between. Per germline, CDR1 SGHAT and CDR2 FQNNGV. CDR3 loop: CASSLSQTPGSRGNEQFF. The CDR3 DNA sequence: TGTGCCAGCAGCTTATCCCAAACTCCCGGCTCACGGGGGAATGAGCAGTTCTTC.

This clone was found a few times. This chain connects TRBV28 to TRBJ1-2; 9 bases fit TRBD1. Germline-derived CDR1 and CDR2 are MDHEN and SYDVKM. V lost 2 bases, J lost 8 bases, and 15 bases stayed unmatched. There are 17 residues in the CDR3. The CDR3 region is CASSLSSQGALERGYTF. The CDR3 coding sequence is TGTGCCAGCAGTTTAAGTTCACAGGGGGCCTTGGAACGGGGCTACACCTTC.

The V and J genes are TRBV10-3 and TRBJ1-1; D unresolved. The CDR3 contains 15 residues. Trimming shortened V by 0 bases and J by 5 bases, and 13 bases separated the two germline ends. The germline V gene has CDR1 ENHRY and CDR2 SYGVKD. CDR3 sequence: CAISESSGRRTEAFF. Written as DNA, the CDR3 is TGTGCCATCAGTGAGTCTTCGGGGAGACGGACTGAAGCTTTCTTT.

The chain links TRBV2 to TRBJ2-3, with 7 bases identical to TRBD2. The CDR3 covers 15 residues. Germline loops: CDR1 SNHLY, CDR2 FYNNEI. The ends lost 7 bases at V and 5 bases at J; junction bases unmatched: 12. CDR3 DNA: TGTGCCAGCACCCGGGAGGAGGGGAGCGGAGATACGCAGTATTTT. Amino acids: CASTREEGSGDTQYF.

The CDR3 region is CASSLNGEQFF. CDR3 bases: TGTGCCAGCAGTCTAAACGGGGAGCAGTTCTTC. The chain has TRBV2 and TRBJ2-1; D ambiguous. CDR1 SNHLY and CDR2 FYNNEI come from the germline V gene. The CDR3 is 11 amino acids. Trimming removed 5 bases at V and 10 bases at J, with 9 bases between. Looking up the rest from reference TRBV2 and TRBJ2-1 gives the full variable domain: EPEVTQTPSHQVTQMGQEVILRCVPISNHLYFYWYRQILGQKVEFLVSFYNNEISEKSEIFDDQFSVERPDGSNFTLKIRSTKLEDSAMYFCASSLNGEQFFGPGTRLTVL.

The chain carries TRBV7-9 and TRBJ1-1, with 7 positions matching TRBD1. The CDR3 has 16 amino acids. V dropped 5 bases and J dropped 0; count of bases not matched to a gene: 9. Germline-derived CDR1 and CDR2 are SEHNR and FQNEAQ (reference sequence). CDR3 coding DNA: TGTGCCAGCAGCACACGTCCCGGGACAGTGAACACTGAAGCTTTCTTT. It specifies CASSTRPGTVNTEAFF.

The chain uses TRBV7-6 and TRBJ1-1; the D is unclear. Trimming shortened V by 1 base and J by 4 bases, and 10 bases separated the two germline ends. The CDR3 loop spans 14 amino acids. Germline lookup yields CDR1 SGHVS and CDR2 FNYEAQ. CDR3 sequence: CASSLGATATEAFF. The CDR3 DNA reads as TGTGCCAGCAGCTTAGGTGCGACGGCCACTGAAGCTTTCTTT.

CDR3 coding DNA: TGTGCCAGCTCACCCCCTAGCGGGGGGCGAGAGACCCAGTACTTC. Encoded protein: CASSPPSGGRETQYF. The chain recombines TRBV18 with TRBJ2-5; 11 bases are shared with TRBD2. Germline-derived CDR1 and CDR2 are KGHSH and LQKENI. This CDR3 spans 15 amino acids. Germline trimming cut 3 bases from V and 4 bases from J; bases unmatched to any gene: 4. The full variable domain, its missing parts supplied by reference TRBV18 and TRBJ2-5, is NAGVMQNPRHLVRRRGQEARLRCSPMKGHSHVYWYRQLPEEGLKFMVYLQKENIIDESGMPKERFSAEFPKEGPSILRIQQVVRGDSAAYFCASSPPSGGRETQYFGPGTRLLVL.

In regard to this clone: The sample has other DNA sequences that encode this CDR3 too. The chain has TRBV18 and TRBJ2-7; no reliable D call. V was shortened by 1 base and J by 3 bases, with 1 base between the two germline ends. Looked up from germline, CDR1 is KGHSH and CDR2 is LQKENI. The CDR3 loop spans 11 amino acids. The CDR3 DNA reads as TGTGCCAGCTCACCACTCTACGAGCAGTACTTC. Protein sequence: CASSPLYEQYF.

CDR3 protein: CASRRAGGLSTDTQYF. The CDR3 DNA is TGTGCCAGCAGGCGAGCGGGAGGACTTAGCACAGATACGCAGTATTTT. The V call is TRBV6-6, the J call TRBJ2-3; 9 bases agree with TRBD2. J was trimmed by 0 bases and V by 6 bases; bases with no gene match: 7. CDR3 size: 16 residues. Germline lookup yields CDR1 MNHNY and CDR2 SVGAGI (reference sequence).

V and J are TRBV29-1 and TRBJ2-7, with D possibly matching TRBD1 (6 bases). The CDR3 runs 16 residues. The V end lost 0 bases, the J end lost 1 base, and 16 bases lay between the germline ends. The germline V gene has CDR1 SQVTM and CDR2 ANQGSEA. CDR3 DNA: TGCAGCGTTGAAGATCGTGGGCAGGGGAATTCCTACGAGCAGTACTTC. It specifies CSVEDRGQGNSYEQYF.

The rearrangement uses TRBV11-2 and TRBJ2-7; D is ambiguous. The germline V and J ends were trimmed by 5 bases and 0 bases, with 17 bases remaining between them. This CDR3 comprises 16 residues. Per the germline V gene, CDR1 is SGHAT and CDR2 is FQNNGV. The CDR3 DNA follows: TGTGCCAGCAGCCGCCTTAGTGGGCGCAGCTCCTACGAGCAGTACTTC. Translating it yields CASSRLSGRSSYEQYF.

The J gene is TRBJ2-2, the V gene TRBV10-1; the match to TRBD1 covers 8 bases. This CDR3 is built from 15 residues. With V trimmed by 3 bases and J by 5 bases, 5 bases remained unmatched. Germline-derived CDR1 and CDR2 are WNHNN and SYGVQD (reference sequence). CDR3 region: CASSDPGGKTGELFF. The DNA of the CDR3 is TGCGCCAGCAGTGACCCAGGGGGCAAGACCGGGGAGCTGTTTTTT.

The rearrangement joins TRBV11-1 to TRBJ2-7, with 8 bases identical to TRBD1. V gave up 1 base and J gave up 5 bases; unmatched junction bases: 4. Germline V CDR1 and CDR2: SGHAT, FQDESV (reference sequence). This CDR3 has 14 amino acids. The CDR3 spells CASSLGQGQDEQYF. CDR3 nucleotides: TGTGCCAGCAGCTTAGGACAGGGACAGGACGAGCAGTACTTC.

The V gene is TRBV25-1, the J gene TRBJ2-7; TRBD1 agrees at 11 bases. CDR1 and CDR2 (germline): MGHDK, SYGVNS. The CDR3 covers 16 residues. With V trimmed by 6 bases and J by 3 bases, 10 bases remained unmatched. The CDR3 coding sequence is TGTGCCAGCAGGGGGCCTCCGGGACAGGGGGTCTACGAGCAGTACTTC. It yields the protein CASRGPPGQGVYEQYF.

The CDR3 region has the DNA TGTGCCTGGAGTACGGCCTTACTAGCGGGAGGGCTAAGCTCCTACAATGAGCAGTTCTTC. Translating it yields CAWSTALLAGGLSSYNEQFF. This chain joins TRBV30 and TRBJ2-1, with TRBD2 matching 13 bases. V lost 2 bases and J lost 0; bases outside the gene matches: 13. CDR3 length: 20 residues. Germline V gene sequence: CDR1 GTSNPN, CDR2 SVGIG (reference sequence).

The chain's CDR3 is CAWSPGTGYGYTF. CDR3 sequence (DNA): TGTGCCTGGAGTCCCGGGACGGGCTATGGCTACACCTTC. V and J are TRBV30 and TRBJ1-2, with D tentatively TRBD1 (5 bases). The CDR3 spans 13 residues. The V gene lost 2 bases and the J gene lost 4 bases, with 11 bases spanning the gap. The germline CDR1 and CDR2 sequences are GTSNPN and SVGIG (reference sequence).

V and J are TRBV29-1 and TRBJ2-5; 7 bases align to TRBD1. CDR3 length: 13 residues. The V and J ends lost 6 bases and 5 bases, in that order; junction bases with no gene match: 9. The V gene's germline CDR1 is SQVTM and CDR2 ANQGSEA. The CDR3 bases are TGCAGCGTCGGACAGGTTCTTGGGGAGACCCAGTACTTC. It specifies CSVGQVLGETQYF.

This clone was recorded only once. The V gene is TRBV5-1, the J gene TRBJ2-5; TRBD1 might be the D (6 bases). The germline V gene encodes CDR1 SGHRS and CDR2 YFSETQ. V was cut by 4 bases and J by 2 bases, with 21 bases left in between. The CDR3 runs to 17 residues. The CDR3 here is CASSPTGSPWEQETQYF. Here the CDR3 DNA reads TGCGCCAGCAGCCCCACAGGGAGCCCGTGGGAACAAGAGACCCAGTACTTC.

With regard to this clone: Other nucleotide sequences in the sample specify the same CDR3. V gene TRBV9 combines with J gene TRBJ2-3; TRBD2 aligns across 8 bases. The CDR3 runs to 15 residues. Germline V gives CDR1 SGDLS, CDR2 YYNGEE. The V segment lost 0 bases and the J segment 2 bases; nucleotides outside the gene matches: 2. CDR3 in DNA: TGTGCCAGCAGCGTAGGAGCGGGAGCCACAGATACGCAGTATTTT. Translation gives CASSVGAGATDTQYF.

The chain joins TRBV30 to TRBJ2-1; 9 bases are shared with TRBD2. V lost 7 bases and J lost 4; bases outside the gene matches: 2. CDR3 size: 12 residues. Per germline, CDR1 GTSNPN and CDR2 SVGIG (reference sequence). The CDR3: CAFSGSYNEQFF. The CDR3 nucleotides read TGTGCCTTTAGCGGGAGTTACAATGAGCAGTTCTTC.

This chain connects TRBV9 to TRBJ2-5; D ambiguous. Looked up from germline, CDR1 is SGDLS and CDR2 is YYNGEE. This CDR3 has 13 amino acids. V shed 0 bases and J shed 3 bases, with 6 bases lying between them. CDR3 in DNA: TGTGCCAGCAGCGTAGGCCTCAAAGAGACCCAGTACTTC. This codes for CASSVGLKETQYF.

The chain couples TRBV5-4 to TRBJ1-1; TRBD1 is a possible D gene (5 bases). Trimming stripped 6 bases from V and 0 bases from J, with 15 bases between. Germline CDR1 reads SGHNT; CDR2 reads YYREEE (reference sequence). The CDR3 spans 15 residues. CDR3 amino acids: CASKVAGRMNTEAFF. For the CDR3, the DNA is TGTGCCAGCAAGGTCGCGGGGCGGATGAACACTGAAGCTTTCTTT.

The gene calls are TRBV7-2 and TRBJ1-5, with D hard to call. Trimming shortened V by 2 bases and J by 4 bases, and 12 bases separated the two germline ends. Germline lookup yields CDR1 SGHTA and CDR2 FQGNSA. CDR3 length: 15 amino acids. The CDR3 sequence: CASSLLGQQNQPQHF. Here the CDR3 DNA reads TGTGCCAGCAGCTTATTAGGCCAGCAAAATCAGCCCCAGCATTTT.

This chain links TRBV6-1 with TRBJ1-2, with D uncertain. V was trimmed by 0 bases and J by 4 bases, leaving 9 bases between them. Germline-derived CDR1 and CDR2 are MNHNS and SASEGT. The CDR3 is 14 amino acids. This chain's CDR3 is CASSEARGAYGYTF. The CDR3, as DNA: TGTGCCAGCAGTGAAGCTCGGGGTGCCTATGGCTACACCTTC.